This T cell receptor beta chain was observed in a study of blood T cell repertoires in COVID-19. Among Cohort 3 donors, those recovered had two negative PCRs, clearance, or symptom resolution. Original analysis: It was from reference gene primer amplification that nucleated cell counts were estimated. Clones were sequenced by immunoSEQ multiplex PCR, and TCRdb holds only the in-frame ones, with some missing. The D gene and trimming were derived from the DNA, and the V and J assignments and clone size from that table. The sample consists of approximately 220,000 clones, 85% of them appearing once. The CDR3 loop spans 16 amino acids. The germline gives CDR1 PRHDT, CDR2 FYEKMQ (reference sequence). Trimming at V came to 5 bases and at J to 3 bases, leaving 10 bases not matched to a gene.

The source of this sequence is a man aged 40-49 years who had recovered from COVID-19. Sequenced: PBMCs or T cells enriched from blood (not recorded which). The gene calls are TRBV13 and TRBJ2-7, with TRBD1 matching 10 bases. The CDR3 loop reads CASSPLGRTGGYEQYF. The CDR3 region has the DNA TGTGCCAGCAGCCCCTTAGGTCGGACAGGGGGCTACGAGCAGTACTTC.